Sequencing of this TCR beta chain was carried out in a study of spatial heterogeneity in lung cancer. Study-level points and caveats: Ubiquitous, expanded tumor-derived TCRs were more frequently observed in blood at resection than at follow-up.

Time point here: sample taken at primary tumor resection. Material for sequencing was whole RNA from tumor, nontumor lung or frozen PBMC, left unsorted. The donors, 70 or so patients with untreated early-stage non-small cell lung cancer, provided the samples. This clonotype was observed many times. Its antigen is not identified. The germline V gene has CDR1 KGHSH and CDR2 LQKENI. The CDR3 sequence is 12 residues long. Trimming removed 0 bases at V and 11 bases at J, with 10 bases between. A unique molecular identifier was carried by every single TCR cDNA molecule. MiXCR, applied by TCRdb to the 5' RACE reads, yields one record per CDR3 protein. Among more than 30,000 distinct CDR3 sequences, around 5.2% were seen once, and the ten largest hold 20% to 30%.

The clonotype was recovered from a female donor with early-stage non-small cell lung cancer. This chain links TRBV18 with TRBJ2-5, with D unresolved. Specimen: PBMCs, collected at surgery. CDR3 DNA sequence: TGTGCCAGCTCACCACCTTCGGACCGTCAGTACTTC. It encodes CASSPPSDRQYF.